These 5 T cell receptor beta chains were all obtained from the same sample, sequenced in a study of T cell responses to AZD1222 COVID-19 vaccine. The table came from immunoSEQ multiplex PCR; TCRdb's copy has only in-frame clones and leaves some out. The table lists about 150,000 clones, more than 75% of them singletons. The sequencing here drew on peripheral blood, taken 28 days after the second AZD1222 dose. These receptors came from an adult who received the AZD1222 COVID-19 vaccine.

The chain carries TRBV6-1 and TRBJ1-2; D possibly corresponds to TRBD1 (6 bases). V was clipped by 2 bases and J by 3 bases, with 10 bases between them. Germline lookup yields CDR1 MNHNS and CDR2 SASEGT. The CDR3 is 14 amino acids. The DNA of the CDR3 is TGTGCCAGCAGTGAAACTTGGACAGACTATGGCTACACCTTC. It translates to CASSETWTDYGYTF.

V and J are TRBV7-9 and TRBJ1-1; D gene uncertain. Germline V gene lookup returns CDR1 SEHNR and CDR2 FQNEAQ (reference sequence). The CDR3 has 14 residues. The V end lost 3 bases, the J end lost 1 base, and 9 bases lay between the germline ends. The CDR3 DNA follows: TGTGCCAGCAGCTTTGGACGGCGGAACACTGAAGCTTTCTTT. It yields the protein CASSFGRRNTEAFF.

The chain carries TRBV27 and TRBJ1-6; the D is unclear. V gave up 3 bases and J gave up 0 bases, with 3 bases separating them. Germline CDR1 and CDR2: MNHEY and SMNVEV (reference sequence). CDR3 size: 14 residues. The CDR3 reads CASSLSSYNSPLHF. The CDR3, as DNA: TGTGCCAGCAGTTTGAGCTCCTATAATTCACCCCTCCACTTT.

CDR3 in DNA: TGTGCCAGCAGTGATCGAGCGGGTCTCACAGATACGCAGTATTTT. Protein sequence: CASSDRAGLTDTQYF. The chain recombines TRBV2 with TRBJ2-3; maybe TRBD2 (6 bases). Trimming removed 3 bases at V and 2 bases at J, with 12 bases between. The V gene's germline CDR1 is SNHLY and CDR2 FYNNEI. CDR3 length equals 15 residues.

The rearrangement links TRBV18 to TRBJ2-7; 7 positions agree with TRBD1. J lost 3 bases, V lost 6 bases, and 11 bases had no gene match. This CDR3 has 15 amino acids. Germline V gene data show CDR1 as KGHSH and CDR2 as LQKENI. The CDR3 region is CASSSQGNGNYEQYF. For the CDR3, the DNA is TGTGCCAGCTCGTCACAGGGGAACGGAAACTACGAGCAGTACTTC.